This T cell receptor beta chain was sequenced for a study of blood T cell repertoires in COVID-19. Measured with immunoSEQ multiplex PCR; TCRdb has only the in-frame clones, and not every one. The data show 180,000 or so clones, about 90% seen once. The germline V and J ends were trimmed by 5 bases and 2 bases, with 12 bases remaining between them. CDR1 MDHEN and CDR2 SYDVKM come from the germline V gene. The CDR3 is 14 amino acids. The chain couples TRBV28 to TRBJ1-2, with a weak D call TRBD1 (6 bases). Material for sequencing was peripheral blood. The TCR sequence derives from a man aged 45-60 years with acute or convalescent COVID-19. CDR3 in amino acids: CASSTYQGNYGYTF. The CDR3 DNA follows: TGTGCCAGCAGTACCTATCAGGGGAACTATGGCTACACCTTC.